Following are 24 T cell receptor beta chains from one sample sequenced in a study of OX40 agonist ivuxolimab in advanced cancers. Only in-frame clones appear in the TCRdb table, and some are missing; sequencing was by immunoSEQ multiplex PCR. Of approximately 120,000 clones in the sample, around 92% were seen once. Sequencing used CD4+ or CD8+ T cells sorted from blood, obtained in a trial of the OX40 agonist ivuxolimab. The receptors were gathered from an adult with an advanced solid tumor such as melanoma, head and neck, liver or kidney cancer.

This chain connects TRBV5-6 to TRBJ2-6; D possibly uses TRBD1 or TRBD2 (5 bases each). The CDR3 covers 17 residues. The V and J ends lost 4 bases and 2 bases respectively, with 16 bases between them. CDR1 is SGHDT and CDR2 is YYEEEE in the germline V gene. CDR3 DNA sequence: TGTGCCAGCAGCCAGGGTGAGGGAAGGACTGGGGCCAACGTCCTGACTTTC. Protein product: CASSQGEGRTGANVLTF.

The chain uses TRBV14 and TRBJ1-1; D is unresolved. The V end was cut by 1 base, the J end by 0 bases, with 12 bases between. Germline-derived CDR1 and CDR2 are SGHDN and FVKESK. The CDR3 is made up of 16 amino acids. Written as DNA, the CDR3 is TGTGCCAGCAGCCAAGGGTTCGGTATCATGAACACTGAAGCTTTCTTT. This translates into CASSQGFGIMNTEAFF.

The chain has TRBV6-1 and TRBJ2-1; D not certain. Germline V gene data show CDR1 as MNHNS and CDR2 as SASEGT. Trimming stripped 7 bases from V and 8 bases from J, with 6 bases between. This CDR3 has 10 residues. The CDR3 sequence is CASTHDEQFF. In DNA, the CDR3 is TGTGCCAGCACCCACGATGAGCAGTTCTTC.

As to this clone: Other nucleotide sequences in the sample specify the same CDR3. V is TRBV7-3 and J is TRBJ2-2; no definite D call. From germline, CDR1 is SGHTA and CDR2 FQGTGA. Trimming removed 1 base from V and 4 bases from J, with 1 base in between. The CDR3 totals 12 residues. DNA of the CDR3: TGTGCCAGCAGCTTAAGCACCGGGGAGCTGTTTTTT. Its protein product is CASSLSTGELFF.

The genes are TRBV7-6 and TRBJ2-3; 8 nucleotides align to TRBD2. Germline lookup yields CDR1 SGHVS and CDR2 FNYEAQ. The CDR3 runs to 15 residues. V was pared by 4 bases and J by 1 base, with 4 bases of the junction left unmatched. As DNA, the CDR3 is TGTGCCAGCAGCTCGAGCGGGGGACGCACAGATACGCAGTATTTT. It codes for CASSSSGGRTDTQYF.

This clone showed up just once. The V and J genes are TRBV10-3 and TRBJ1-6; 7 nucleotides match TRBD1. The V and J ends lost 6 bases and 7 bases, in that order; junction bases with no gene match: 3. The CDR3 totals 13 residues. Germline V gives CDR1 ENHRY, CDR2 SYGVKD. CDR3 nucleotides: TGTGCCATCAGGACAGGGTCCAATTCACCCCTCCACTTT. Residues: CAIRTGSNSPLHF.

The chain has TRBV10-1 and TRBJ2-5; 8 positions agree with TRBD2. The CDR3 sequence is 13 residues long. V shed 6 bases and J 7 bases; nucleotides not matched to a gene: 7. Per the germline V gene, CDR1 is WNHNN and CDR2 is SYGVQD (reference sequence). CDR3: CASSPGLAGTQYF. The CDR3 DNA follows: TGCGCCAGCAGCCCCGGGCTAGCGGGGACCCAGTACTTC.

The chain combines TRBV9 with TRBJ2-5, with D possibly matching TRBD1 (7 bases). Germline V lookup: CDR1 SGDLS, CDR2 YYNGEE. CDR3 length: 14 residues. The ends were cut back, 4 bases at V and 4 bases at J, with 14 bases in the middle. This CDR3 reads CASSPRQGGETQYF. The CDR3 DNA follows: TGTGCCAGCAGCCCCCGACAGGGAGGAGAGACCCAGTACTTC.

The CDR3 DNA is TGCGCCAGCAGCTTGGGACCTCCCGCAGAGACCCAGTACTTC. Its protein is CASSLGPPAETQYF. V usage is TRBV5-1 and J usage is TRBJ2-5, with unresolved D. CDR1 is SGHRS and CDR2 is YFSETQ in the germline V gene. Trimming removed 0 bases from V and 4 bases from J, with 10 bases in between. The CDR3 is 14 residues long.

The gene calls are TRBV7-3 and TRBJ2-3; 12 nucleotides match TRBD2. Germline V lookup: CDR1 SGHTA, CDR2 FQGTGA. This CDR3 is built from 16 residues. V gave up 2 bases and J gave up 6 bases; unmatched junction bases: 6. DNA for the CDR3: TGTGCCAGCAGCTTAGCAGCTAGCGGGAGGGCGGATACGCAGTATTTT. Translated: CASSLAASGRADTQYF.

As to this clone: The junction departs from the called germline gene at one end, perhaps through a read error. The chain has TRBV5-1 and TRBJ2-1, with 8 bases that match TRBD2. This CDR3 spans 16 amino acids. CDR1 and CDR2 (germline): SGHRS, YFSETQ. The CDR3 loop reads CASSLGVLADYNGQFF. DNA for the CDR3: TGCGCCAGCAGCTTGGGTGTACTAGCGGACTACAATGGGCAGTTCTTC.

The rearrangement links TRBV5-5 to TRBJ1-5, with D perhaps matching TRBD1 (5 bases). V was clipped by 4 bases and J by 6 bases, with 11 bases between them. Germline V gives CDR1 SGHKS, CDR2 YYEKEE (reference sequence). The CDR3 extends over 13 amino acids. The CDR3 is CASSVLDSQPQHF. The DNA for the CDR3 is TGTGCCAGCAGCGTACTAGACAGTCAGCCCCAGCATTTT. Supplemented by reference TRBV5-5 and TRBJ1-5, the full variable domain reads DAGVTQSPTHLIKTRGQQVTLRCSPISGHKSVSWYQQVLGQGPQFIFQYYEKEERGRGNFPDRFSARQFPNYSSELNVNALLLGDSALYLCASSVLDSQPQHFGDGTRLSIL.

The chain combines TRBV7-9 with TRBJ2-7; D gene unclear. The V end was cut by 6 bases, the J end by 6 bases, with 21 bases between. The CDR3 loop spans 15 amino acids. The V gene's germline CDR1 is SEHNR and CDR2 FQNEAQ (reference sequence). The chain's CDR3 is CASSLGLGHSGEQYF. CDR3 nucleotide sequence: TGTGCCAGCAGTCTAGGGCTCGGGCATTCAGGCGAGCAGTACTTC.

The chain links TRBV28 to TRBJ1-2, with D possibly TRBD1 on 5 matching bases. The CDR3 consists of 12 residues. With 3 bases removed from V and 4 bases from J, the gap between germline ends came to 6 bases. Germline CDR1 reads MDHEN; CDR2 reads SYDVKM. CDR3 in amino acids: CASSFQGYGYTF. CDR3 DNA sequence: TGTGCCAGCAGTTTTCAGGGCTATGGCTACACCTTC.

The chain combines TRBV4-3 with TRBJ1-4, with no clear D. Germline CDR1 is LGHNA and CDR2 is YSLEER. Deletions cut 3 bases from V and 5 bases from J, with 10 bases between. The CDR3 loop spans 14 amino acids. CDR3 bases: TGCGCCAGCAGCCATCCTGGACGAAATGAAAAACTGTTTTTT. Translated, it gives CASSHPGRNEKLFF.

V and J are TRBV18 and TRBJ1-2; TRBD1 is a possible D gene (5 bases). CDR3 length: 16 amino acids. V dropped 5 bases and J dropped 5 bases, with 21 bases sitting between them. Germline V gives CDR1 KGHSH, CDR2 LQKENI. The DNA of the CDR3 is TGTGCCAGCTCATTTGGTCTAGGGGCAACTCTTTATGGCTACACCTTC. Amino acid sequence: CASSFGLGATLYGYTF. The complete variable domain, with remaining parts taken from reference TRBV18 and TRBJ1-2, reads NAGVMQNPRHLVRRRGQEARLRCSPMKGHSHVYWYRQLPEEGLKFMVYLQKENIIDESGMPKERFSAEFPKEGPSILRIQQVVRGDSAAYFCASSFGLGATLYGYTFGSGTRLTVV.

This chain joins TRBV5-4 and TRBJ2-3; the match to TRBD2 covers 9 bases. The CDR3 runs 13 residues. CDR1 and CDR2 (germline): SGHNT, YYREEE (reference sequence). J gave up 6 bases and V 7 bases, and 6 bases lay outside the gene matches. Here the CDR3 reads CASYLREGDTQYF. The CDR3 bases are TGTGCCAGCTATCTGCGGGAGGGCGATACGCAGTATTTT. Variable domain in full (rest from reference TRBV5-4 and TRBJ2-3): ETGVTQSPTHLIKTRGQQVTLRCSSQSGHNTVSWYQQALGQGPQFIFQYYREEENGRGNFPPRFSGLQFPNYSSELNVNALELDDSALYLCASYLREGDTQYFGPGTRLTVL.

The chain recombines TRBV6-1 with TRBJ2-7, with TRBD1 identical over 7 bases. The trim removed 6 bases at V and 5 bases at J, leaving 10 bases unmatched. Germline V gene data show CDR1 as MNHNS and CDR2 as SASEGT. This CDR3 contains 14 residues. CDR3 sequence: CASRREQGVHEQYF. The CDR3 region has the DNA TGTGCCAGCAGGAGGGAGCAGGGGGTCCACGAGCAGTACTTC.

For the CDR3, the DNA is TGTGCCAGCAGTTACTCGCGGGGAGGCTACGAGCAGTACTTC. This translates into CASSYSRGGYEQYF. The genes are TRBV6-5 and TRBJ2-7, with D possibly matching TRBD2 (6 bases). The CDR3 covers 14 residues. Per the germline V gene, CDR1 is MNHEY and CDR2 is SVGAGI. Trimming left V 0 bases short and J 3 bases short, with 9 bases between.

To note about this clone: At one boundary the junction diverges from the germline segment, which might be a read error. The V call is TRBV5-4, the J call TRBJ2-7; possible D gene TRBD2, 6 bases. Germline values: CDR1 SGHNT, CDR2 YYREEE (reference sequence). CDR3 length: 16 amino acids. CDR3 region: CASSQALPDGGWEQYF. CDR3 DNA: TGCGCCAGCAGCCAAGCGCTACCGGACGGGGGTTGGGAGCAGTACTTC.

This sequence joins TRBV21-1 and TRBJ2-1; TRBD2 reflects the table's D call only, with no check against the DNA. TRBV21-1 is shown as a pseudogene. This CDR3 region has 17 residues. CDR3 protein: CASSPRGGLAQYNEQFF. The CDR3 bases are TGTGCCAGCAGCCCCAGGGGAGGACTAGCGCAGTACAATGAGCAGTTCTTC.

This clone was seen only once. The V and J genes are TRBV11-2 and TRBJ1-1; TRBD1 aligns across 7 bases. Germline CDR1 SGHAT, CDR2 FQNNGV. Trimming removed 5 bases from V and 4 bases from J; junction bases left unmatched: 7. This CDR3 is built from 14 residues. As DNA, the CDR3 is TGTGCCAGCAGCCCACAGGGGATGGGCACTGAAGCTTTCTTT. Its protein product is CASSPQGMGTEAFF.

The gene calls are TRBV5-1 and TRBJ2-1, with D possibly called TRBD1 or TRBD2 (5 bases each). Per germline, CDR1 SGHRS and CDR2 YFSETQ. Trimming cost V 0 bases and J 0 bases, with 7 bases left between them. The CDR3 totals 15 residues. CDR3 amino acids: CASSLEGPSYNEQFF. The DNA for the CDR3 is TGCGCCAGCAGCTTGGAGGGACCCTCCTACAATGAGCAGTTCTTC. Filled out from reference TRBV5-1 and TRBJ2-1, the complete variable domain reads KAGVTQTPRYLIKTRGQQVTLSCSPISGHRSVSWYQQTPGQGLQFLFEYFSETQRNKGNFPGRFSGRQFSNSRSEMNVSTLELGDSALYLCASSLEGPSYNEQFFGPGTRLTVL.

The chain couples TRBV11-2 to TRBJ2-1; perhaps TRBD2 as D (5 bases). There are 16 residues in the CDR3. Trimming cost V 5 bases and J 5 bases, with 19 bases left between them. CDR1 is SGHAT, CDR2 FQNNGV, per germline. CDR3 coding DNA: TGTGCCAGCAGCCCGCGGACTGGCGGTAGGAACAATGAGCAGTTCTTC. It codes for CASSPRTGGRNNEQFF.